This T cell receptor beta chain was documented in a study of T cell responses to AZD1222 COVID-19 vaccine. Produced via immunoSEQ multiplex PCR; TCRdb's table is partial and in-frame only. The sample consists of over 90,000 clones, around 89% of them appearing once. Study outcomes and limitations: Possibly, clonal diversity was underestimated; donors were largely white British and included more females. Seropositivity was recorded at baseline in only a handful of AZD1222 recipients. Repertoires were collected only later (after the peak T cell response had occurred). Recipients of two AZD1222 doses showed rising Spike-specific TCR breadth and depth.

On this clone: What it binds is not known.

This TCR was sampled from an adult who received the AZD1222 COVID-19 vaccine. Sequencing used peripheral blood, obtained 28 days after the second AZD1222 dose.

The CDR3 reads CASSPGGLTNYGYTF. Written as DNA, the CDR3 is TGTGCCAGCAGCCCAGGAGGGCTTACTAACTATGGCTACACCTTC. This chain links TRBV7-8 with TRBJ1-2; the D is unclear. The CDR3 has 15 residues. Germline CDR1 is SGHVS and CDR2 is FQNEAQ. V gave up 5 bases and J gave up 0 bases, with 13 bases separating them.